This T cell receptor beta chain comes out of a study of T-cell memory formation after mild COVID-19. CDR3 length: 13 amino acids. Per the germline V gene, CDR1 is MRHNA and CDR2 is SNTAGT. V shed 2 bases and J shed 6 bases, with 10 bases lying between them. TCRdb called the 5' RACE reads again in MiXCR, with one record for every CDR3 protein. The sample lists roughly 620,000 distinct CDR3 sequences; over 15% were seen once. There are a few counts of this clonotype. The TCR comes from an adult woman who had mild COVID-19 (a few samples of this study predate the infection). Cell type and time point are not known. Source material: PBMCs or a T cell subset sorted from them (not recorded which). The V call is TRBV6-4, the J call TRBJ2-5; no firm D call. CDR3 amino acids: CASSDPREKTQYF. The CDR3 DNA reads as TGTGCCAGCAGTGACCCCCGTGAGAAGACCCAGTACTTC.